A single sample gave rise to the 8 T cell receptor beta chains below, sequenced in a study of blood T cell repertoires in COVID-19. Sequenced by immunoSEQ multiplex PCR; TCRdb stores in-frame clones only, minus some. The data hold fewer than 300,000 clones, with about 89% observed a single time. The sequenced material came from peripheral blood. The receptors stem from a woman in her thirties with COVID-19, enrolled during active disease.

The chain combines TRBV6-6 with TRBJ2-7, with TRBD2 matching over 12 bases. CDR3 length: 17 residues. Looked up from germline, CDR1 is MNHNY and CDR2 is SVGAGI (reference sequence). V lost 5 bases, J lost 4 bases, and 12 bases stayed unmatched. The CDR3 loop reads CASSPTSGSGYGYEQYF. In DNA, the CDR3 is TGTGCCAGCAGTCCGACTAGCGGGAGTGGTTACGGTTACGAGCAGTACTTC.

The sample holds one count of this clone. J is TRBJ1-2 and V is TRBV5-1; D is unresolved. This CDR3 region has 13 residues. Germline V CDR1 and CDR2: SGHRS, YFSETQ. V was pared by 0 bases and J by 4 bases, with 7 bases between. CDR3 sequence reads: CASSLAPSYGYTF. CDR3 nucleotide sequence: TGCGCCAGCAGCTTGGCCCCGAGCTATGGCTACACCTTC.

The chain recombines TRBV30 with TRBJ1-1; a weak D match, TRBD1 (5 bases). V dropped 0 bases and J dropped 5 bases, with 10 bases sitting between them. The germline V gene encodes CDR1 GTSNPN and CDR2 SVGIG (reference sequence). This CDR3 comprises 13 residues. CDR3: CAWSVGDGTEAFF. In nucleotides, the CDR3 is TGTGCCTGGAGTGTAGGGGATGGGACTGAAGCTTTCTTT.

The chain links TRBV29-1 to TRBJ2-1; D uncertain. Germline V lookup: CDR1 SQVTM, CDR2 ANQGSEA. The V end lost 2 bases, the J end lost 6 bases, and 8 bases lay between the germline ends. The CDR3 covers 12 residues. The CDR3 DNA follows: TGCAGCGTTGAACGGCAGGTCAATGAGCAGTTCTTC. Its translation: CSVERQVNEQFF.

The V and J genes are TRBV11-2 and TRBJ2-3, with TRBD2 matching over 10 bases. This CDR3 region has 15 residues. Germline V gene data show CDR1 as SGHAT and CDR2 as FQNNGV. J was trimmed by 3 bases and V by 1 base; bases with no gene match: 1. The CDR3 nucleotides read TGTGCCAGCAGCTTAGGGACTAGCGGAACAGATACGCAGTATTTT. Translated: CASSLGTSGTDTQYF.

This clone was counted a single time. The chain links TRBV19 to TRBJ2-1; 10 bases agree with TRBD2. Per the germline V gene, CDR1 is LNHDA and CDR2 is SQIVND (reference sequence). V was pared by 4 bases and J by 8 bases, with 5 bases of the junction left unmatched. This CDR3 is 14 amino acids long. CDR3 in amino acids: CASSTGLAQDEQFF. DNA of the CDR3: TGTGCCAGTAGTACGGGACTAGCGCAGGATGAGCAGTTCTTC. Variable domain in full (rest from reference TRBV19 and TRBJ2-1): DGGITQSPKYLFRKEGQNVTLSCEQNLNHDAMYWYRQDPGQGLRLIYYSQIVNDFQKGDIAEGYSVSREKKESFPLTVTSAQKNPTAFYLCASSTGLAQDEQFFGPGTRLTVL.

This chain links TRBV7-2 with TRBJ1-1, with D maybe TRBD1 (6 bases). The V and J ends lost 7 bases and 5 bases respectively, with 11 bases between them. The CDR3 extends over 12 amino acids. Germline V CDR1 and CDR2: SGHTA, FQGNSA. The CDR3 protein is CASTNQGTEAFF. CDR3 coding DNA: TGTGCCAGCACCAACCAGGGGACTGAAGCTTTCTTT. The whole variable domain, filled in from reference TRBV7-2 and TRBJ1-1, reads GAGVSQSPSNKVTEKGKDVELRCDPISGHTALYWYRQSLGQGLEFLIYFQGNSAPDKSGLPSDRFSAERTGGSVSTLTIQRTQQEDSAVYLCASTNQGTEAFFGQGTRLTVV.

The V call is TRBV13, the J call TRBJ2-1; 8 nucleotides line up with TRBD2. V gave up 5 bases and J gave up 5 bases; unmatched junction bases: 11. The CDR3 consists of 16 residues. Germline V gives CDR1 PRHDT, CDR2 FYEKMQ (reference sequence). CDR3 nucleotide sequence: TGTGCCAGCAGCGACGAAGTGACTAGCGCCCACAATGAGCAGTTCTTC. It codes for CASSDEVTSAHNEQFF.